Presented here are 7 T cell receptor beta chains from one specimen sequenced in a study of T cells in Graves' hyperthyroidism and ophthalmopathy. Researchers amplified the TCR beta CDR3 regions from RNA transcripts. During a first-round RT-PCR of the TCR CDR3, the HTBI primer set was used. TCRdb passed the multiplex PCR reads through MiXCR, listing each CDR3 protein once. The sample carries around 700,000 distinct CDR3 sequences, 35% recorded once. The sample comprised blood. Every receptor here comes from a woman in her forties with Graves' hyperthyroidism.

The table lists this clonotype with many counts. The chain couples TRBV7-9 to TRBJ2-6; D not resolved. V lost 6 bases and J 5 bases, leaving 14 bases between the germline ends. From germline, CDR1 is SEHNR and CDR2 FQNEAQ (reference sequence). The CDR3 consists of 15 residues. The CDR3 spells CASSHPAVRANVLTF. The DNA of the CDR3 is TGTGCCAGCAGTCACCCGGCGGTGAGGGCCAACGTCCTGACTTTC.

This clonotype was found a few times. The chain carries TRBV7-2 and TRBJ2-7; tentatively, D is TRBD2 (5 bases). V lost 1 base and J 4 bases, leaving 17 bases between the germline ends. The CDR3 runs to 16 residues. The germline V gene has CDR1 SGHTA and CDR2 FQGNSA. The CDR3 loop reads CASSLDPGRFTYEQYF. CDR3 DNA: TGTGCCAGCAGCTTAGACCCGGGAAGGTTTACTTACGAGCAGTACTTC.

V usage is TRBV6-5 and J usage is TRBJ1-2; tentative D call: TRBD1 (5 bases). V lost 4 bases and J lost 7, with 25 bases in between. The length of the CDR3 is 17 residues. The germline V gene encodes CDR1 MNHEY and CDR2 SVGAGI. The CDR3 loop reads CASSSSRDGPFIRGYTF. The CDR3 DNA is TGTGCCAGCAGTTCCTCCCGGGACGGACCTTTTATCCGTGGCTACACCTTC.

The J gene is TRBJ2-1, the V gene TRBV20-1, with TRBD1 identical over 8 bases. There are 12 residues in the CDR3. The germline V gene has CDR1 DFQATT and CDR2 SNEGSKA (reference sequence). Trimming removed 6 bases from V and 7 bases from J; junction bases left unmatched: 5. The DNA of the CDR3 is TGCAGTGCCGCAACAGGGGGTAATGAGCAGTTCTTC. The encoded protein is CSAATGGNEQFF.

This sequence joins TRBV9 and TRBJ2-7, with D tentatively TRBD1 (6 bases). V lost 0 bases to trimming and J lost 3 bases, with 19 bases between them. Germline CDR1 is SGDLS and CDR2 is YYNGEE. This CDR3 is 17 amino acids long. The CDR3 spells CASSVEGDPLGFYEQYF. The CDR3 bases are TGTGCCAGCAGCGTAGAGGGGGACCCCCTCGGGTTCTACGAGCAGTACTTC.

In its sample, this clonotype was seen once. The chain joins TRBV20-1 to TRBJ2-5; TRBD2 agrees at 9 bases. CDR1 and CDR2 from the germline V gene are DFQATT and SNEGSKA (reference sequence). V was pared by 4 bases and J by 3 bases, with 9 bases of the junction left unmatched. The CDR3 sequence is 15 residues long. CDR3 coding DNA: TGCAGTGCTATAGGCAGGCTAGCGGGGAAAGAGACCCAGTACTTC. Translation: CSAIGRLAGKETQYF.

The V and J genes are TRBV6-5 and TRBJ1-2; D is uncertain. Germline-derived CDR1 and CDR2 are MNHEY and SVGAGI. CDR3 length: 14 amino acids. Trimming took off 0 bases at V and 7 bases at J, with 12 bases between the two ends. The chain's CDR3 is CASSYSTREGGYTF. The DNA of the CDR3 is TGTGCCAGCAGTTACTCGACAAGGGAGGGTGGCTACACCTTC.